This T cell receptor (beta chain) was sequenced during a study of CD8+ T cells in alopecia areata. About the research overall: Affected scalp percentage gauged treated patients' severity. Findings and limits, study-wide: Lesional scalp displayed greater clonality than normal scalp, most notably in alopecia totalis/universalis. Scalp and blood retained many expanded lesional clones during tofacitinib.

In the case of this clone: The antigen is undetermined.

The CDR3 runs 13 residues. CDR1 is GTSNPN and CDR2 is SVGIG in the germline V gene (reference sequence). The V end lost 0 bases, the J end lost 2 bases, and 7 bases lay between the germline ends. Extracted from the samples, RNA was reverse transcribed into cDNA to serve as the sequencing template. The assay was immunoSEQ multiplex PCR, and TCRdb's table has in-frame clones only and misses some. The sample carries about 120,000 clones, about 50% recorded once. Treatment indicated: oral pan-JAK inhibitor, 5-10 mg twice daily. The specimen was CD4+ T cells sorted from blood, collected at week 4, from a patient treated with tofacitinib. The clonotype originates from a human donor with alopecia areata. The chain joins TRBV30 to TRBJ1-1; D not resolved. CDR3 in DNA: TGTGCCTGGAGTGTACAACCCAACACTGAAGCTTTCTTT. It specifies CAWSVQPNTEAFF.